A single sample is the source of the 19 T cell receptor beta chains below, sequenced in a study of T cells in Graves' hyperthyroidism and ophthalmopathy. Regions amplified from RNA transcripts were the TCR beta CDR3 regions. The study used the HTBI primer set for a first-round RT-PCR of the TCR CDR3. TCRdb re-derived calls from the multiplex PCR reads in MiXCR, one entry per CDR3 protein. Of fewer than 250,000 distinct CDR3 sequences listed, 17% are singletons. The sequenced sample consisted of blood. These receptors all come from a man in his fifties with Graves' hyperthyroidism.

Only a few counts were recorded for this clonotype. The chain recombines TRBV10-3 with TRBJ2-3, with TRBD2 matching 8 bases. CDR1 and CDR2 from the germline V gene are ENHRY and SYGVKD. The junction had 12 bases not matched to a gene; V was cut back by 8 bases and J by 2 bases. This CDR3 has 16 amino acids. The CDR3 DNA follows: TGTGCCATCCGATGGATAGCGGGAATTATCACAGATACGCAGTATTTT. It codes for CAIRWIAGIITDTQYF.

Many counts were recorded for this clonotype. This chain links TRBV20-1 with TRBJ2-1; 8 nucleotides match TRBD2. J was trimmed by 8 bases and V by 0 bases; bases with no gene match: 9. CDR3 length: 15 residues. Germline V CDR1 and CDR2: DFQATT, SNEGSKA (reference sequence). Here the CDR3 reads CSARDHSGRGDEQFF. The CDR3, as DNA: TGCAGTGCTAGAGATCACAGCGGGAGAGGCGATGAGCAGTTCTTC.

The sample holds many counts of this clonotype. CDR3 residues: CASRRDRSGEQYF. Written as DNA, the CDR3 is TGTGCCAGCAGACGGGACAGGTCGGGAGAGCAGTACTTC. The V gene is TRBV2, the J gene TRBJ2-7, with TRBD1 matching over 8 bases. V trimming: 6 bases; J trimming: 7 bases; junction bases outside the gene matches: 8. The CDR3 loop spans 13 amino acids. CDR1 SNHLY and CDR2 FYNNEI come from the germline V gene.

This clonotype was found many times. V is TRBV7-2 and J is TRBJ1-2; the D gene is possibly TRBD1 (5 bases). The CDR3 extends over 14 amino acids. V was clipped by 4 bases and J by 2 bases, with 11 bases between them. The germline CDR1 and CDR2 sequences are SGHTA and FQGNSA. The CDR3 nucleotides are TGTGCCAGCAGCTCTTACCGGGACAACTATGGCTACACCTTC. Translation gives CASSSYRDNYGYTF. The entire variable domain, with the rest obtained from reference TRBV7-2 and TRBJ1-2, is as follows: GAGVSQSPSNKVTEKGKDVELRCDPISGHTALYWYRQSLGQGLEFLIYFQGNSAPDKSGLPSDRFSAERTGGSVSTLTIQRTQQEDSAVYLCASSSYRDNYGYTFGSGTRLTVV.

The chain has TRBV6-2 or TRBV6-3 and TRBJ2-7; D call uncertain. V was shortened by 4 bases and J by 2 bases, with 3 bases between the two germline ends. The CDR3 covers 11 residues. The germline V gene encodes CDR1 MNHEY and CDR2 SVGEGT. The CDR3 DNA reads TGTGCCAGCAGTTTTACCTACGAGCAGTACTTC. Translating it yields CASSFTYEQYF.

The table lists this clonotype with many counts. The chain combines TRBV6-1 with TRBJ1-2; possibly TRBD1 for D (5 bases). The V end lost 8 bases, the J end lost 0 bases, and 13 bases lay between the germline ends. CDR1 and CDR2 from the germline V gene are MNHNS and SASEGT. The CDR3 sequence is 14 residues long. The CDR3: CASLPGGANYGYTF. The CDR3 nucleotides read TGTGCCAGCCTACCGGGGGGAGCTAACTATGGCTACACCTTC.

V is TRBV4-2 and J is TRBJ2-3; the match to TRBD2 covers 7 bases. V was pared by 10 bases and J by 4 bases, with 8 bases of the junction left unmatched. This CDR3 has 13 amino acids. Germline loops: CDR1 LGHNA, CDR2 YNFKEQ. CDR3 protein: CATWGGGADTQYF. In DNA, the CDR3 is TGTGCCACCTGGGGGGGTGGGGCAGATACGCAGTATTTT.

Remarks on this clonotype: Being one base from a much bigger clone, this may be a read error. The V and J genes are TRBV19 and TRBJ1-5; TRBD1 is a possible D gene (5 bases). Per the germline V gene, CDR1 is LNHDA and CDR2 is SQIVND (reference sequence). The germline V and J ends were trimmed by 11 bases and 9 bases, with 20 bases remaining between them. This CDR3 spans 13 amino acids. The CDR3 reads CAGSGTGDRPQHF. The DNA for the CDR3 is TGTGCCGGTTCAGGGACGGGCGATCGGCCCCAGCATTTT.

The chain recombines TRBV27 with TRBJ2-4; D unclear. The CDR3 is made up of 15 amino acids. Germline-derived CDR1 and CDR2 are MNHEY and SMNVEV (reference sequence). V lost 2 bases and J lost 1, with 9 bases in between. CDR3 in amino acids: CASSLDLQAKNIQYF. CDR3 DNA: TGTGCCAGCAGTTTAGATCTCCAGGCCAAAAACATTCAGTACTTC.

V is TRBV5-1 and J is TRBJ2-7; weak D call: TRBD2 (7 bases). This CDR3 has 15 residues. With 3 bases removed from V and 3 bases from J, the gap between germline ends came to 16 bases. Per germline, CDR1 SGHRS and CDR2 YFSETQ. The CDR3 nucleotides are TGCGCCAGCAGCTCCGGGGCAGGGGAGGGCTACGAGCAGTACTTC. Its translation is CASSSGAGEGYEQYF.

This clonotype was seen ten or more times. This chain joins TRBV11-2 and TRBJ2-1; D possibly corresponds to TRBD2 (6 bases). V was clipped by 4 bases and J by 3 bases, with 16 bases between them. Germline V gives CDR1 SGHAT, CDR2 FQNNGV. This CDR3 spans 16 amino acids. This chain's CDR3 is CASSSPGALYYNEQFF. CDR3 sequence (DNA): TGTGCCAGCAGCTCCCCGGGAGCATTATACTACAATGAGCAGTTCTTC.

This clonotype was observed at least ten times. This chain connects TRBV7-2 to TRBJ1-6; 7 nucleotides agree with TRBD1. J was trimmed by 8 bases and V by 1 base; bases with no gene match: 8. The CDR3 spans 16 residues. Germline V gene data show CDR1 as SGHTA and CDR2 as FQGNSA. The chain's CDR3 is CASSLVRGQPYSPLHF. Written as DNA, the CDR3 is TGTGCCAGCAGCTTAGTGAGGGGACAGCCCTATTCACCCCTCCACTTT. The whole variable domain, filled in from reference TRBV7-2 and TRBJ1-6, reads GAGVSQSPSNKVTEKGKDVELRCDPISGHTALYWYRQSLGQGLEFLIYFQGNSAPDKSGLPSDRFSAERTGGSVSTLTIQRTQQEDSAVYLCASSLVRGQPYSPLHFGNGTRLTVT.

This rearrangement joins TRBV18 to TRBJ2-4, with D possibly called TRBD1 or TRBD2 (5 bases each). The CDR3 has 15 amino acids. V lost 3 bases and J lost 2, with 11 bases in between. Germline V gives CDR1 KGHSH, CDR2 LQKENI. The CDR3 protein is CASSPSGGPKNIQYF. CDR3 DNA sequence: TGTGCCAGCTCACCGTCTGGGGGTCCCAAAAACATTCAGTACTTC.

V and J are TRBV9 and TRBJ1-1, with D uncertain. CDR1 and CDR2 from the germline V gene are SGDLS and YYNGEE. The CDR3 sequence is 13 residues long. Deletions cut 0 bases from V and 7 bases from J, with 10 bases between. CDR3 in amino acids: CASSVGGSVEAFF. CDR3 coding DNA: TGTGCCAGCAGCGTAGGAGGGTCTGTTGAAGCTTTCTTT.

This clonotype came up many times. This chain joins TRBV12-3 or TRBV12-4 and TRBJ2-5; TRBD2 matches at 7 bases. The length of the CDR3 is 12 residues. V dropped 6 bases and J dropped 5; count of bases not matched to a gene: 3. The CDR3 region has the DNA TGTGCCAGCAGAAGCGGGGAGGAGACCCAGTACTTC. Residues: CASRSGEETQYF.

This clonotype was seen a handful of times. This rearrangement joins TRBV28 to TRBJ1-4; 7 bases match TRBD1. Per the germline V gene, CDR1 is MDHEN and CDR2 is SYDVKM. The V and J ends lost 5 bases and 5 bases, in that order; junction bases with no gene match: 5. This CDR3 comprises 14 residues. In DNA form, the CDR3 reads TGTGCCAGCAGTACCTCAGGGGGGAATGAAAAACTGTTTTTT. This codes for CASSTSGGNEKLFF.

This clonotype was counted ten times or more. The chain carries TRBV9 and TRBJ1-2, with 7 bases aligning to TRBD1. Germline CDR1 SGDLS, CDR2 YYNGEE. Germline trimming cut 3 bases from V and 5 bases from J; bases unmatched to any gene: 10. This CDR3 is 15 amino acids long. CDR3 loop: CASSATTGREYGYTF. CDR3 coding DNA: TGTGCCAGCAGCGCGACGACAGGGAGGGAATATGGCTACACCTTC. Together with reference TRBV9 and TRBJ1-2, the CDR3 gives the full variable domain: DSGVTQTPKHLITATGQRVTLRCSPRSGDLSVYWYQQSLDQGLQFLIQYYNGEERAKGNILERFSAQQFPDLHSELNLSSLELGDSALYFCASSATTGREYGYTFGSGTRLTVV.

This clonotype has a handful of counts. Here the CDR3 DNA reads TGTGCCAGCAGCTGGAGCGGGAGTCAGGCCCAGTACTTC. This codes for CASSWSGSQAQYF. The V and J genes are TRBV27 and TRBJ2-5; 8 bases are a match to TRBD2. The CDR3 loop spans 13 amino acids. From germline, CDR1 is MNHEY and CDR2 SMNVEV (reference sequence). V dropped 6 bases and J dropped 9; count of bases not matched to a gene: 9.

This clonotype was found many times. The chain couples TRBV20-1 to TRBJ2-3; TRBD2 aligns across 9 bases. Germline V CDR1 and CDR2: DFQATT, SNEGSKA (reference sequence). CDR3 length equals 17 residues. V was clipped by 0 bases and J by 6 bases; unmatched bases: 13. The CDR3: CSARDPREAGGRDTQYF. The CDR3 DNA sequence: TGCAGTGCTAGAGACCCCCGCGAGGCGGGAGGGCGTGATACGCAGTATTTT.